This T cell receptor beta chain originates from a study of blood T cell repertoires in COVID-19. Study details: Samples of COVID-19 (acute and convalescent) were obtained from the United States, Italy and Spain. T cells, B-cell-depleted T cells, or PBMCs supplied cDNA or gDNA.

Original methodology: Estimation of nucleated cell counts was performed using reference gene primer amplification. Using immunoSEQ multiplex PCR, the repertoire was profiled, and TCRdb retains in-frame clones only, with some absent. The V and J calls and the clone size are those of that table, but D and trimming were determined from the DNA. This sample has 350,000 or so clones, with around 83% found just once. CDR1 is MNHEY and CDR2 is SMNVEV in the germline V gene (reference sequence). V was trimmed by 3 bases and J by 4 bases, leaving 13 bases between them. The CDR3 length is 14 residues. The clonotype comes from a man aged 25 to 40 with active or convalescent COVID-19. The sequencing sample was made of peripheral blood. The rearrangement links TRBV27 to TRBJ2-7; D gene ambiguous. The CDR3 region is CASSFAADVYEQYF. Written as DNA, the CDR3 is TGTGCCAGCAGTTTCGCGGCCGATGTTTACGAGCAGTACTTC.